Listed below are T cell receptor beta chains from one sample, sequenced in a study of T cell responses to AZD1222 COVID-19 vaccine. The protocol was immunoSEQ multiplex PCR, while the TCRdb copy is restricted to in-frame clones and leaves out a portion. The table lists 120,000 to 150,000 clones, 90% to 95% of them singletons. Specimen: peripheral blood, collected on day 0 of MenACWY control vaccination. The receptors were sampled from an adult in good health. CDR3s include the opening cysteine and the closing phenylalanine or tryptophan. D genes are given only for firm matches. Not every row has a clone size; where given, it reads once, few, many or a size class.

V gene	clone size	J gene	D gene	CDR3 protein	CDR3 DNA
TRBV6-2/TRBV6-3	once	TRBJ1-5	.	CASSLRYPDSYSNQPQHF	TGTGCCAGCAGTTTACGTTATCCGGACAGCTATAGCAATCAGCCCCAGCATTTT
TRBV7-9	.	TRBJ1-1	.	CASSQGQGTRQAFF	TGTGCCAGCAGCCAGGGCCAAGGGACCCGGCAAGCTTTCTTT
TRBV6-5	.	TRBJ1-1	.	CASSYGKNTEAFF	TGTGCCAGCAGTTACGGTAAGAACACTGAAGCTTTCTTT
TRBV3-1/TRBV3-2	.	TRBJ2-3	TRBD2	CASSPSGREADTQYF	TGTGCCAGCAGCCCTAGCGGGAGGGAGGCAGATACGCAGTATTTT
TRBV12-3/TRBV12-4	.	TRBJ2-7	TRBD1	CASSVTGVYEQYF	TGTGCCAGCAGTGTAACAGGGGTCTACGAGCAGTACTTC
TRBV7-9	.	TRBJ1-1	.	CASSLGVGLNTEAFF	TGTGCCAGCAGCTTAGGTGTAGGCCTGAACACTGAAGCTTTCTTT
TRBV5-4	once	TRBJ2-5	.	CASSLTTRGETQYF	TGTGCCAGCAGCTTGACTACCCGGGGGGAGACCCAGTACTTC
TRBV9	.	TRBJ1-2	.	CASSVESSEPNGYTF	TGTGCCAGCAGCGTAGAATCTTCGGAGCCCAATGGCTACACCTTC
TRBV7-2	.	TRBJ1-4	.	CASSLSRGGEKLFF	TGTGCCAGCAGCTTATCCAGGGGAGGTGAAAAACTGTTTTTT
TRBV5-1	.	TRBJ2-5	TRBD2	CASSYSAGVGETQYF	TGCGCCAGCAGCTATTCAGCGGGAGTTGGTGAGACCCAGTACTTC